The rows below give T cell receptor beta chains drawn from one sample of a study of response to subunit inactivated influenza vaccine. One entry per CDR3 protein results from TCRdb running MiXCR on the RT-PCR reads. The sample records about 520,000 distinct CDR3 sequences, about 25% being singletons. The specimen was CD4+ T cells sorted from PBMCs, collected more than 4 days after vaccination. The receptors come from a man aged 50 or older who received an inactivated influenza vaccine. Both conserved end residues are trimmed from each CDR3. Clone size is stated in some rows and not others, as once, few, many or a class when expanded.

J gene: TRBJ2-7; clone size: few; V gene: TRBV10-1; CDR3 protein: ASSDGQGSYEQY
J gene: TRBJ2-1; clone size: -; V gene: TRBV10-3; CDR3 protein: AISKASGRRDEQF
J gene: TRBJ1-2; clone size: once; V gene: TRBV20-1; CDR3 protein: SARDQPTANYGYT
J gene: TRBJ1-3; clone size: few; V gene: TRBV11-2; CDR3 protein: ASSLGRVDSGNTIY
J gene: TRBJ2-5; clone size: -; V gene: TRBV7-3; CDR3 protein: ASSPTGTPQETQY
J gene: TRBJ1-5; clone size: -; V gene: TRBV28; CDR3 protein: ASSLRPGLNQPQH
J gene: TRBJ2-1; clone size: few; V gene: TRBV20-1; CDR3 protein: SARDSLTSRAYNEQF
J gene: TRBJ2-1; clone size: -; V gene: TRBV7-2; CDR3 protein: ASSLREAYNEQF
J gene: TRBJ2-5; clone size: few; V gene: TRBV24-1; CDR3 protein: ATSDWFGGQETQY
J gene: TRBJ2-7; clone size: few; V gene: TRBV5-6; CDR3 protein: ASSSTGTSGWISYEQY
J gene: TRBJ2-3; clone size: -; V gene: TRBV12-3/TRBV12-4; CDR3 protein: ASSLGAGGPDTQY
J gene: TRBJ2-2; clone size: many; V gene: TRBV9; CDR3 protein: ASSTRLAGNTGELF
J gene: TRBJ2-7; clone size: -; V gene: TRBV7-2; CDR3 protein: ASSPNRGYEQY
J gene: TRBJ1-3; clone size: -; V gene: TRBV20-1; CDR3 protein: SASYISGNTIY
J gene: TRBJ2-3; clone size: many; V gene: TRBV5-1; CDR3 protein: ASSLGTGGFTDTQY
J gene: TRBJ2-2; clone size: -; V gene: TRBV2; CDR3 protein: ASSPTSGRAGYTGELF
J gene: TRBJ2-3; clone size: few; V gene: TRBV12-3/TRBV12-4; CDR3 protein: ASSFRVHTQY
J gene: TRBJ2-5; clone size: -; V gene: TRBV9; CDR3 protein: ASSVGLAYQETQY
J gene: TRBJ2-2; clone size: -; V gene: TRBV6-5; CDR3 protein: ASSYVAGGSATGELF
J gene: TRBJ2-2; clone size: many; V gene: TRBV12-3/TRBV12-4; CDR3 protein: ASSLATARTYTGELF
J gene: TRBJ2-7; clone size: -; V gene: TRBV7-9; CDR3 protein: ASSLTGDSSYEQY
J gene: TRBJ1-1; clone size: many; V gene: TRBV9; CDR3 protein: ASSAVTGNTEAF
J gene: TRBJ2-5; clone size: many; V gene: TRBV5-1; CDR3 protein: ASSGAPGQEETQY
J gene: TRBJ1-6; clone size: many; V gene: TRBV5-1; CDR3 protein: ASSLDLVSYNSPLH
J gene: TRBJ2-3; clone size: -; V gene: TRBV9; CDR3 protein: ASSVGGLLTDTQY
J gene: TRBJ2-7; clone size: -; V gene: TRBV6-5; CDR3 protein: ASSYSKGTSGRARYEQY
J gene: TRBJ2-5; clone size: -; V gene: TRBV20-1; CDR3 protein: SALGTSGGFRKTQY
J gene: TRBJ2-7; clone size: few; V gene: TRBV7-2; CDR3 protein: ASSLNLVNGQY
J gene: TRBJ1-1; clone size: many; V gene: TRBV20-1; CDR3 protein: SASQPAGGTEAF
J gene: TRBJ1-6; clone size: -; V gene: TRBV7-9; CDR3 protein: ASSSEQGLRSPLH
J gene: TRBJ2-1; clone size: -; V gene: TRBV7-3; CDR3 protein: ASSLGGYPYNEQF
J gene: TRBJ2-7; clone size: -; V gene: TRBV18; CDR3 protein: ASSPQEWSRQY
J gene: TRBJ2-2; clone size: -; V gene: TRBV10-2; CDR3 protein: ASRGGELF
J gene: TRBJ2-7; clone size: few; V gene: TRBV5-1; CDR3 protein: ASSTGTSFAEQY
J gene: TRBJ2-5; clone size: -; V gene: TRBV7-9; CDR3 protein: ASTRTSEMTQY
J gene: TRBJ2-1; clone size: -; V gene: TRBV20-1; CDR3 protein: SANRAGGYNEQF
J gene: TRBJ2-7; clone size: -; V gene: TRBV28; CDR3 protein: ASSFRARGTEQY
J gene: TRBJ1-1; clone size: -; V gene: TRBV10-3; CDR3 protein: AISDRVDTEAF
J gene: TRBJ2-1; clone size: -; V gene: TRBV28; CDR3 protein: ASSFSPRYNEQF
J gene: TRBJ2-7; clone size: -; V gene: TRBV24-1; CDR3 protein: ATSEPMSYEQY
J gene: TRBJ1-1; clone size: few; V gene: TRBV5-1; CDR3 protein: ASSPLWGLNTEAF
J gene: TRBJ1-4; clone size: -; V gene: TRBV12-3/TRBV12-4; CDR3 protein: ASSLTGLNEKLF
J gene: TRBJ1-6; clone size: -; V gene: TRBV7-9; CDR3 protein: ASSEGASSPLH
J gene: TRBJ2-1; clone size: few; V gene: TRBV5-1; CDR3 protein: ASSLGPGGPSSYNEQF